The source of this TCR beta chain is a study of blood T cell repertoires in COVID-19. Looking at the study overall: Specimens from acute and convalescent COVID-19 originated in the United States, Italy and Spain.

The V end lost 0 bases, the J end lost 8 bases, and 7 bases lay between the germline ends. Germline loops: CDR1 MNHNY, CDR2 SVGAGI (reference sequence). The CDR3 covers 12 residues. Which cohort a participant joined came from the clinical history participants gave. Before being deemed recovered, Cohort 3 donors had two negative PCRs, clearance, or symptom resolution. Per the original methods: Estimation of nucleated cell counts was performed using reference gene primer amplification. TCRdb keeps only in-frame clones here, not all; method: immunoSEQ multiplex PCR. That table supplies the V and J calls and clone size; D and trimming were determined from the DNA. The repertoire has about 250,000 clones, more than 75% of them found once; the top ten carry 15%.

The sample taken for sequencing was PBMCs or T cells enriched from blood (not recorded which). This sequence joins TRBV6-6 and TRBJ1-2; tentatively, D is TRBD1 (5 bases). The TCR originated in a man between 18 and 35 years old who had recovered from COVID-19. CDR3 DNA sequence: TGTGCCAGCAGTTACTCGACAGCCGGCTACACCTTC. This translates into CASSYSTAGYTF.